These 20 T cell receptor beta chains came from one sample sequenced in a study of PD-1 blockade in classical Hodgkin lymphoma. Assay used: immunoSEQ multiplex PCR; TCRdb lists only in-frame clones, some missing. Of about 20,000 clones in the sample, less than 85% were seen once. Each and every patient relapsed after autologous stem cell transplantation, and patients got differing brentuximab vedotin exposure. The specimen was peripheral blood mononuclear cells (PBMCs), collected at baseline. The source is a human donor with classical Hodgkin lymphoma.

This rearrangement joins TRBV7-2 to TRBJ1-1, with D perhaps matching TRBD1 (5 bases). In germline, CDR1 is SGHTA, CDR2 FQGNSA. V lost 0 bases and J 1 base, leaving 12 bases between the germline ends. CDR3 size: 16 residues. The DNA for the CDR3 is TGTGCCAGCAGCTTAGCATGGGGACGGAGGAACACTGAAGCTTTCTTT. This codes for CASSLAWGRRNTEAFF.

V usage is TRBV4-1 and J usage is TRBJ2-2, with D unclear. Trimming took 4 bases from V and 1 from J, leaving 1 base between them. Germline lookup yields CDR1 MGHRA and CDR2 YSYEKL. CDR3 length: 12 residues. Here the CDR3 DNA reads TGCGCCAGCAGCCGGAACACCGGGGAGCTGTTTTTT. This codes for CASSRNTGELFF.

In its sample, this clone was seen a few times. The genes are TRBV5-1 and TRBJ2-3, with 9 positions matching TRBD2. V lost 0 bases and J lost 5; bases outside the gene matches: 10. Germline V gene data show CDR1 as SGHRS and CDR2 as YFSETQ. This CDR3 contains 17 residues. CDR3 protein: CASSLAGGGGGQDTQYF. The CDR3 bases are TGCGCCAGCAGCTTGGCAGGCGGCGGGGGGGGGCAAGATACGCAGTATTTT. Using reference TRBV5-1 and TRBJ2-3 for the parts outside the CDR3, the full variable domain is KAGVTQTPRYLIKTRGQQVTLSCSPISGHRSVSWYQQTPGQGLQFLFEYFSETQRNKGNFPGRFSGRQFSNSRSEMNVSTLELGDSALYLCASSLAGGGGGQDTQYFGPGTRLTVL.

This chain links TRBV28 with TRBJ2-7; 11 nucleotides line up with TRBD1. CDR1 MDHEN and CDR2 SYDVKM come from the germline V gene. CDR3 length: 15 residues. Unmatched junction bases numbered 6, after V lost 5 bases and J lost 3 bases. The CDR3 loop reads CASSLRGTGGYEQYF. CDR3 coding DNA: TGTGCCAGCAGTCTAAGGGGGACAGGGGGCTACGAGCAGTACTTC.

V gene TRBV7-2 combines with J gene TRBJ2-2, with D possibly being TRBD1 (6 bases). CDR1 and CDR2 from the germline V gene are SGHTA and FQGNSA. V was shortened by 4 bases and J by 0 bases, with 9 bases between the two germline ends. CDR3 length equals 15 residues. CDR3 sequence reads: CASSWDITNTGELFF. As DNA, the CDR3 is TGTGCCAGCAGCTGGGACATCACGAACACCGGGGAGCTGTTTTTT.

The J gene is TRBJ2-7, the V gene TRBV20-1; D tentatively reads TRBD1 or TRBD2 (5 bases each). The V and J ends lost 2 bases and 5 bases respectively, with 7 bases between them. The germline V gene encodes CDR1 DFQATT and CDR2 SNEGSKA (reference sequence). The CDR3 is made up of 11 amino acids. The CDR3 region is CSARMGDEQYF. The CDR3 nucleotides are TGCAGTGCTAGAATGGGGGACGAGCAGTACTTC.

V is TRBV27 and J is TRBJ2-7; TRBD1 matches at 8 bases. CDR3 length equals 15 residues. In germline, CDR1 is MNHEY, CDR2 SMNVEV (reference sequence). With V trimmed by 4 bases and J by 3 bases, 8 bases remained unmatched. The CDR3 here is CASSSAGGYLYEQYF. The CDR3 DNA sequence: TGTGCCAGCAGTTCGGCAGGGGGCTACCTCTACGAGCAGTACTTC.

The rearrangement joins TRBV11-3 to TRBJ1-1; the D is unclear. This CDR3 spans 14 amino acids. The V and J ends lost 3 bases and 1 base respectively, with 9 bases between them. CDR1 is SGHNT and CDR2 is YENEEA in the germline V gene. CDR3 sequence reads: CASSLDGANTEAFF. CDR3 nucleotide sequence: TGTGCCAGCAGCTTGGACGGAGCGAACACTGAAGCTTTCTTT. The complete variable domain, with remaining parts taken from reference TRBV11-3 and TRBJ1-1, reads EAGVVQSPRYKIIEKKQPVAFWCNPISGHNTLYWYLQNLGQGPELLIRYENEEAVDDSQLPKDRFSAERLKGVDSTLKIQPAELGDSAVYLCASSLDGANTEAFFGQGTRLTVV.

The rearrangement joins TRBV5-1 to TRBJ2-1; D possibly corresponds to TRBD2 (6 bases). This CDR3 has 15 residues. Germline V lookup: CDR1 SGHRS, CDR2 YFSETQ. Trimming pared 4 bases from V and 0 bases from J, leaving 11 bases between. The CDR3 sequence is CASSPGGSSYNEQFF. CDR3 DNA: TGCGCCAGCAGCCCTGGGGGGAGCTCCTACAATGAGCAGTTCTTC.

This clone was recorded only once. J is TRBJ1-6 and V is TRBV30; 8 bases are shared with TRBD1. V lost 3 bases, J lost 6 bases, and 7 bases stayed unmatched. The CDR3 extends over 15 amino acids. The V gene's germline CDR1 is GTSNPN and CDR2 SVGIG (reference sequence). For the CDR3, the DNA is TGTGCCTGGAGGCACAGGGGGGGGTCTAATTCACCCCTCCACTTT. Its protein product is CAWRHRGGSNSPLHF.

A word on this clone: Germline and junction disagree at one end, which may indicate a read error. This same CDR3 is encoded by further DNA sequences in the sample. The rearrangement uses TRBV7-7 and TRBJ2-3; the match to TRBD1 covers 11 bases. This CDR3 has 16 amino acids. Germline V CDR1 and CDR2: SSHAT, FNYEAQ (reference sequence). In nucleotides, the CDR3 is TGTGCCAGCAGCTTAGCCCGGACAGGGGGCACAGATACGCAGTATTTC. Protein product: CASSLARTGGTDTQYF.

This chain links TRBV27 with TRBJ2-7, with TRBD2 identical over 8 bases. The V gene's germline CDR1 is MNHEY and CDR2 SMNVEV (reference sequence). Trimming cost V 4 bases and J 1 base; bases outside gene matches: 9. The CDR3 covers 16 residues. The CDR3 sequence is CASSWSAGALSYEQYF. CDR3 nucleotide sequence: TGTGCCAGCAGTTGGTCAGCGGGGGCTCTATCCTACGAGCAGTACTTC.

The chain links TRBV19 to TRBJ1-1; TRBD1 aligns across 7 bases. Germline V gives CDR1 LNHDA, CDR2 SQIVND (reference sequence). CDR3 length: 13 amino acids. V lost 8 bases and J lost 5; bases outside the gene matches: 8. The CDR3 bases are TGTGCCAGTGAGGTTGCCAGGGGGACTGAAGCTTTCTTT. The encoded protein is CASEVARGTEAFF.

V is TRBV6-6 and J is TRBJ1-4, with D tentatively TRBD1 (6 bases). The CDR3 is 13 residues long. Looked up from germline, CDR1 is MNHNY and CDR2 is SVGAGI (reference sequence). The V end lost 6 bases, the J end lost 11 bases, and 16 bases lay between the germline ends. CDR3 region: CASSHKQGWKLFF. CDR3 nucleotide sequence: TGTGCCAGCAGCCACAAACAGGGTTGGAAACTGTTTTTT.

The sample holds one count of this clone. V and J are TRBV2 and TRBJ2-5, with D perhaps TRBD2 (6 bases). The germline V gene has CDR1 SNHLY and CDR2 FYNNEI. The CDR3 runs 15 residues. V gave up 6 bases and J gave up 4 bases, with 18 bases separating them. The CDR3 protein is CASSLTRNGGETQYF. CDR3 nucleotide sequence: TGTGCCAGCAGCCTGACTAGAAATGGGGGAGAGACCCAGTACTTC.

The chain combines TRBV4-3 with TRBJ1-2; D is uncertain. The V and J ends lost 0 bases and 8 bases respectively, with 16 bases between them. The CDR3 sequence is 15 residues long. CDR1 LGHNA and CDR2 YSLEER come from the germline V gene. CDR3: CASSQEPWEAGGYTF. Written as DNA, the CDR3 is TGCGCCAGCAGCCAAGAGCCGTGGGAAGCGGGAGGCTACACCTTC.

The gene calls are TRBV30 and TRBJ2-5; 12 bases align to TRBD2. There are 15 residues in the CDR3. The V segment lost 2 bases and the J segment 5 bases; nucleotides outside the gene matches: 6. The germline gives CDR1 GTSNPN, CDR2 SVGIG (reference sequence). CDR3 region: CAWSTGLAGSETQYF. CDR3 nucleotide sequence: TGTGCCTGGAGTACAGGACTAGCGGGGTCGGAGACCCAGTACTTC.

This chain uses TRBV29-1 with TRBJ2-6; D is uncertain. This CDR3 is built from 17 residues. Trimming stripped 5 bases from V and 5 bases from J, with 22 bases between. Germline CDR1 is SQVTM and CDR2 is ANQGSEA. This CDR3 reads CSVCLYYIQSRANVLTF. CDR3 bases: TGCAGCGTTTGTCTTTACTACATACAAAGTCGGGCCAACGTCCTGACTTTC.

The chain carries TRBV7-3 and TRBJ2-7; tentatively, D is TRBD1 (5 bases). The length of the CDR3 is 13 residues. The V gene lost 2 bases and the J gene lost 6 bases, with 11 bases spanning the gap. Germline loops: CDR1 SGHTA, CDR2 FQGTGA. CDR3 in DNA: TGTGCCAGCAGCTTACAGGGAATGGGCGAGCAGTACTTC. Protein product: CASSLQGMGEQYF.

The V call is TRBV7-8, the J call TRBJ2-5; possibly TRBD2 for D (6 bases). The CDR3 covers 13 residues. Trimming left V 5 bases short and J 7 bases short, with 14 bases between. CDR1 and CDR2 (germline): SGHVS, FQNEAQ. The CDR3 DNA reads TGTGCCAGCAGCCCCGGGACTTTAGGGACCCAGTACTTC. This gives the protein CASSPGTLGTQYF. Together with reference TRBV7-8 and TRBJ2-5, the CDR3 gives the full variable domain: GAGVSQSPRYKVAKRGQDVALRCDPISGHVSLFWYQQALGQGPEFLTYFQNEAQLDKSGLPSDRFFAERPEGSVSTLKIQRTQQEDSAVYLCASSPGTLGTQYFGPGTRLLVL.